This T cell receptor beta chain comes out of a study of blood T cells in healthy people across ages (dated by TCRdb to the mid-2010s). About the study as a whole: In model experiments, template switching captured roughly one uniquely barcoded TCR beta cDNA molecule for every two T cells. To track age-related changes in TCR beta repertoire diversity, the study relied on deep sequencing normalized with unique cDNA molecular identifiers. The donors were split into four age groups: young (average approximately 16 years), middle-aged (around 40), aged (more than 60) and long-lived (roughly 88). To avoid experimental bias, donors of different ages were randomly spread across the sequencing lanes. Two additional independent replicas of 1 million unique cDNA reads from the same blood draw were analyzed for two donors (one aged 18 to 29 and one aged 80 or older). The study at large found these results: Compared with the aged group, the long-lived group had more naive CD4+ T cells, fewer expanded clones and increased TCR diversity, suggesting age selection. There was a strong correlation between observed TCR beta diversity and the percentage of naive T cells measured by flow cytometry. Bulk unsorted PBMC profiling prevented conclusive comparison of naive and antigen-experienced compartments. As age increased, observed TCR beta diversity per million T cells dropped in a roughly linear way, and a significant reduction was already evident by age roughly 40. Because donor CMV infection status was unknown, age-related changes in expanded clonotypes were potentially confounded. Estimates of total diversity from one million sequenced T cells were regarded as lower bounds and underestimates.

Between the V and J ends, shortened by 3 bases and 5 bases respectively, the junction contains 12 bases. Spanning cysteine to phenylalanine, the CDR3 consists of 15 amino acids. The sequence is cut down to CDR3 DNA, 45 bases in frame from base 1. Reading the germline V gene gives CDR1 KGHDR and CDR2 SFDVKD. Remarks on this clonotype: Its antigen is currently not known. No much larger clone exists at a distance of one base, and base qualities are not known.

Systemically healthy Caucasian individuals from Russia, over 30 in total and aged 6 to 90 years, were included as donors. Ten milliliters of peripheral blood were drawn from each donor into EDTA-treated Vacutainer tubes. PBMCs were isolated by Ficoll-Paque density-gradient centrifugation, with at least 6 million obtained per sample. Trizol reagent was used to extract total RNA from PBMCs, with at least 5.5 micrograms per sample. For every donor, flow cytometry on a PBMC aliquot measured the percentage of naive CD45RAhigh/CD27high T cells. The library was built by means of 5' RACE. This sample was sequenced with an Illumina HiSeq 2500. The second PCR ran for roughly 6 to 11 cycles and used a J-beta primer mix along with a sample-barcoded 5' primer. A unique molecular identifier was introduced onto each TCR beta cDNA molecule by a template-switch 5' adaptor carrying 12 random nucleotides. Each sample yielded at least 2.5 million CDR3-containing paired-end reads. First-strand cDNA was synthesized from all RNA with the Mint cDNA synthesis kit, primed by a TRBC-specific oligonucleotide. Following uracil-DNA glycosylase treatment, all cDNA underwent a first 18-cycle PCR with the universal primers M1SS and BC2_uni_R. Regarding the original processing steps: For normalization, 1 million high-quality reads were randomly selected from each sample, with every read carrying a distinct molecular identifier. Instead of being binned into consensus sequences, reads with shared molecular identifiers were discarded. MiTCR, run with a Q25 quality threshold and the strictest error-elimination algorithm, handled CDR3 identification, clonotype clustering and error correction. A nonparametric unseen species model with Euler transformation was used to estimate a lower bound on total TCR beta diversity. Clones were called with MiXCR by TCRdb after fastp trimmed the public reads at Q25, and only in-frame beta chains were retained. CDR3 protein duplicates are merged, each entry listing the most common genes and DNA. These V and J calls rely on TCRdb rather than the paper's analysis. The sample table records about 1.8 million distinct CDR3 sequences; around half of these occur just once. Together, the top ten hold more than 2% of the sample.

This clonotype was obtained from a woman aged 40 to 50 in good health. Sequencing was performed on blood. The V and J genes are TRBV24-1 and TRBJ1-4; a tentative D call is TRBD1 (5 bases match). The CDR3 has the sequence CATSDPGTENEKLFF. The DNA sequence is TGTGCCACCAGTGATCCGGGGACGGAGAATGAAAAACTGTTTTTT.